This TCR beta chain was identified in a study of blood T cell repertoires in COVID-19 (dated by TCRdb to 2018 to 2021). Concerning the study at large: Collaborator samples came from the United States, Italy and Spain and covered acute and convalescent phases of COVID-19. HLA class I and class II types, where available, came from metadata supplied by the sample provider rather than from assay-based typing. The sample metadata nearly always contained a de-identified subject ID, COVID-19 status, age in years and sex. The repertoires were released in a freely available public database meant as a resource for research on the immune response to SARS-CoV-2. The dataset comprised deeply sampled blood TCRbeta repertoires from subjects exposed to, actively infected with, or recovered from COVID-19. The material from the prospective study consisted of cDNA or gDNA derived from T cells, B-cell-depleted T cells, or PBMCs. The samples were drawn from two sources: the first 160 participants of the ongoing ImmuneRACE study, and fewer than 1,500 subjects contributed by 6 global collaborators.

Overall results and qualifications from the work: Clinical and demographic metadata were provided uncurated, with the amount varying by source and participant.

Concerning this clone: No antigen is known for it. No qualities accompany the bases; no much larger clone lies one base away.

Whole blood was collected in K2EDTA tubes by collaborating institutions according to the institutions' own protocols. For TCRbeta analysis, collaborators shipped samples in one of three forms: frozen whole blood, isolated PBMCs, or DNA extracted from either of those sample types. The CDR3 numbers 14 residues from cysteine through phenylalanine. Here the CDR3 DNA is all that survives: 42 bases in frame from base 1. Taken from the germline V gene, the CDR1 and CDR2 loops are KGHSH and LQKENI. V and J are truncated by 0 bases and 2 bases respectively, leaving an intervening sequence of 8 bases. The immunoSEQ Assay, a bias-controlled multiplex PCR, was used to amplify TCRbeta CDR3 regions from genomic DNA. For the original study's pipeline: The number of nucleated cells in each sample was estimated from the amplification of reference gene primers within the assay. Sequence reads were collapsed and filtered to measure the absolute abundance of every unique TCRbeta CDR3 rearrangement. For each sample, productive Simpson clonality was calculated by taking the square root of Simpson's diversity index across productive rearrangements. The table was pulled from immuneACCESS by TCRdb, which kept in-frame rearrangements only. Such tables lose some clones; where checked, under half of the loss comes from unresolved V genes, and the rest has no known cause. Clone size and the V and J calls come from that table; the DNA yielded D and trimming. In all, the sample holds around 78,000 clones, and roughly 87% of those were seen once. The top ten constitute approximately 0.98% of the sample.

The sequenced sample was peripheral blood. This TCR was sampled from a woman in her forties or fifties in a cohort sampled during active COVID-19. The chain is made from TRBV18 and TRBJ2-7; TRBD1 could be the D gene, as 6 bases match. CDR3 protein: CASSPPTGAYEQYF. In nucleotides, the sequence is TGTGCCAGCTCACCACCGACAGGAGCCTACGAGCAGTACTTC.